This T cell receptor (beta chain) was found in a study of blood T cells in healthy people across ages. Germline assignment: CDR1 SGHTA and CDR2 FQGNSA. This CDR3 has 15 residues. The V end lost 8 bases, the J end lost 6 bases, and 20 bases lay between the germline ends. This clonotype was counted ten times or more. Its antigen is currently unknown. The use of a sample-barcoded 5' primer and a J-beta primer mix characterized a second PCR of roughly 6 to 11 cycles. From each sample, at least 3 million paired-end reads containing CDR3 were obtained. TCRdb independently ran MiXCR on the 5' RACE reads; one entry per CDR3 protein. This repertoire shows around 1,500,000 distinct CDR3 sequences, 42% found once; its top ten account for roughly 7.7%. The study, taken as a whole, reports: Across the age range, TCR beta diversity per million T cells fell in a roughly linear way. Estimates drawn from one million T cells were deemed to understate diversity. Without sorted subsets, naive and antigen-experienced compartments could not be conclusively compared.

The chain employs TRBV7-2 and TRBJ2-1, with D possibly TRBD2 on 5 matching bases. Sequenced: blood. The sequence derives from a woman between 18 and 30 years old in good health. Written as DNA, the CDR3 is TGTGCCAGCCGACCCACCCTCGGGGTGCCCAATGAGCAGTTCTTC. This codes for CASRPTLGVPNEQFF.